This T cell receptor (beta chain) was sequenced for a study of blood T cell repertoires in COVID-19. Study details: Whether acute or convalescent, the COVID-19 samples came from the United States, Italy and Spain. Sources were T cells, B-cell-depleted T cells, or PBMCs; the material itself was cDNA or gDNA.

In germline, CDR1 is SGHTA, CDR2 FQGNSA. This CDR3 comprises 15 residues. V lost 6 bases, J lost 0 bases, and 12 bases lay in between. Original processing methods: From reference gene primer amplification, estimates of nucleated cell counts were derived. Libraries were prepared by immunoSEQ multiplex PCR; TCRdb keeps only in-frame clonotypes and omits some of them. That table is the source of V, J and clone size, and D and trimming were worked out from the DNA. The top ten hold approximately 7.2% of the sample, which has some 300,000 clones, approximately 90% seen once. This clone was seen once. The TCR comes from a woman aged 25 to 39 who had recovered from COVID-19. Sample: peripheral blood. V and J are TRBV7-2 and TRBJ2-1; TRBD2 is a possible D gene (6 bases). The CDR3 DNA reads as TGTGCCAGCAGTTTAATGGAGGGCTCCTACAATGAGCAGTTCTTC. As protein: CASSLMEGSYNEQFF.